This T cell receptor (beta chain) derives from a study of siplizumab effects on memory and regulatory T cells. With regard to this clone: Its target is not known.

Broader study findings: Alloreactive sequences tracing back to unstimulated CD4+ memory cells fell significantly with siplizumab. Contribution to the alloresponse seemed major for naive T cells, which also seemed more diverse than memory cells. The majority of clones, roughly 75-97% of proliferating CD4+ or CD8+ clones, lacked an assignable naive or memory phenotype. Solely a minor proportion of alloreactive clones could be assigned to unstimulated subsets.

Only in-frame clones appear in the TCRdb table, and some are missing; sequencing was by immunoSEQ multiplex PCR. Here the sample spans more than 45,000 clones, approximately 97% being singletons. The source of this sequence is a human donor in good health. Sequenced material: naive CD4+ T cells sorted from blood.

The chain's CDR3 is CASSPTALGEKLFF. Written as DNA, the CDR3 is TGTGCCAGCAGTCCGACAGCTTTAGGTGAAAAACTGTTTTTT. The chain uses TRBV27 and TRBJ1-4; TRBD1 might be the D (5 bases). Trimming left V 5 bases short and J 7 bases short, with 14 bases between. Germline V gene lookup returns CDR1 MNHEY and CDR2 SMNVEV (reference sequence). The CDR3 totals 14 residues.